The entry below gives a single T cell receptor beta chain sequence along with its context. Its antigen is unknown. All donors were Caucasian adults living in Nashville, Tennessee. Each cell subset's genomic DNA was divided evenly among several immunoSEQ plates. TCRdb's table, derived via immunoSEQ multiplex PCR, lists solely in-frame clones and lacks some. This sample has 2.3 million or so clones, with approximately 93% found just once. The source of the sample is a study of shared clonotypes between healthy human individuals. Study conclusions and caveats: Richness estimates generally favored naive over memory subsets.

V was shortened by 6 bases and J by 10 bases, with 16 bases between the two germline ends. The CDR3 loop spans 13 amino acids. In germline, CDR1 is LNHDA, CDR2 SQIVND (reference sequence). The chain uses TRBV19 and TRBJ2-1, with D unresolved. The source of this sequence is a man younger than 35 in good health. Some clones in this sample may be carry-over from other donors' samples. The sequencing sample was made of naive CD4+ T cells from PBMCs. Specified subset: CD45RA+ positively selected. For the CDR3, the DNA is TGTGCCAGTAGCACCCTCCCCGAGGAGGAGCAGTTCTTC. It codes for CASSTLPEEEQFF.